The sequence of this T cell receptor beta chain was determined in a study of shared clonotypes between healthy human individuals. Study-wide background: There were three CD4 naive, three CD4 memory, two CD8 naive and one CD8 memory plates per donor. Whole-study findings and limits: A reduction in generation probabilities was seen for non-shared clonotypes relative to those shared by all four donors.

The CDR3 sequence is 15 residues long. V lost 0 bases to trimming and J lost 7 bases; unmatched junction nucleotides: 5. Germline assignment: CDR1 SGHAT and CDR2 FQNNGV. Genomic DNA of every subset was divided equally among multiple immunoSEQ plates. Tens of thousands of T cell genomes, or around 180 ng DNA, went into the sorted-subset replicate PCRs. Here immunoSEQ multiplex PCR was the method, and the copy in TCRdb shows in-frame clones only, minus some. The sample records about 1.1 million clones, 70% to 80% being singletons. As concerns this clone: Its target is not known.

The receptor was isolated from a man between 18 and 29 years old in good health. Some clones in this sample may be carry-over from other donors' samples. The rearrangement uses TRBV11-2 and TRBJ2-1; 8 nucleotides agree with TRBD2. Sequenced material: memory CD4+ T cells from PBMCs. Noted subset: CD45RA-negative fraction. CDR3 sequence: CASSLDRVAGNEQFF. The CDR3 DNA sequence: TGTGCCAGCAGCTTAGATAGGGTAGCGGGGAATGAGCAGTTCTTC. The full variable domain, rest sourced from reference TRBV11-2 and TRBJ2-1, is EAGVAQSPRYKIIEKRQSVAFWCNPISGHATLYWYQQILGQGPKLLIQFQNNGVVDDSQLPKDRFSAERLKGVDSTLKIQPAKLEDSAVYLCASSLDRVAGNEQFFGPGTRLTVL.